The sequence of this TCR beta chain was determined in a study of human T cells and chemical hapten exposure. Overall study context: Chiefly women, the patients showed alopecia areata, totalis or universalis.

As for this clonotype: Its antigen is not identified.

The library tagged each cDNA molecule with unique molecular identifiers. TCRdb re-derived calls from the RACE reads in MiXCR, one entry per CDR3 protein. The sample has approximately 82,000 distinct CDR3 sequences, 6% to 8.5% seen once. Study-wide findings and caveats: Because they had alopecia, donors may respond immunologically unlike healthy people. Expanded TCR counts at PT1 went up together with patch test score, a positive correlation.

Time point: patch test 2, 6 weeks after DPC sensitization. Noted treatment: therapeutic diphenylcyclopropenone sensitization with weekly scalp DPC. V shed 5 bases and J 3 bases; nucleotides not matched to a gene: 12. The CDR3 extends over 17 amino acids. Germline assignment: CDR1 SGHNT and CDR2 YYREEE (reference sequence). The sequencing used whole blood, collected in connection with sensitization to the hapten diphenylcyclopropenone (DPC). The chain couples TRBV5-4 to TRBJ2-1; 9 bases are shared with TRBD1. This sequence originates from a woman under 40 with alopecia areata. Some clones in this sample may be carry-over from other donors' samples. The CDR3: CASRPPPGTGNYNEQFF. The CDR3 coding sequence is TGTGCCAGCAGGCCCCCCCCCGGGACAGGGAACTACAATGAGCAGTTCTTC.